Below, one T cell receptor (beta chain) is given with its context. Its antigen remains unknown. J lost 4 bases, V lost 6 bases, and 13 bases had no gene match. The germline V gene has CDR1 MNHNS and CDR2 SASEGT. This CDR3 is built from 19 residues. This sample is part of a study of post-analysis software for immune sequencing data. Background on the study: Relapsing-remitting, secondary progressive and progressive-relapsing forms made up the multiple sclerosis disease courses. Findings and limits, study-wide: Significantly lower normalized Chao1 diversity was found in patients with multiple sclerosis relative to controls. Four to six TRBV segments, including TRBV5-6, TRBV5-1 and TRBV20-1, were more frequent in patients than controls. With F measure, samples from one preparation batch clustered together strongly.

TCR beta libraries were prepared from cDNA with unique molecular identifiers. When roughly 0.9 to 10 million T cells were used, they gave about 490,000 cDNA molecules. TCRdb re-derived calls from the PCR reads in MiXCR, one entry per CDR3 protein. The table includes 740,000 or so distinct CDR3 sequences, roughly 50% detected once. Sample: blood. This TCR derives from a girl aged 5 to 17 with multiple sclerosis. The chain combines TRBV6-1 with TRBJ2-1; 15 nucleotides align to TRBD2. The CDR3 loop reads CASRASGLAGGIGYNEQFF. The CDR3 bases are TGTGCCAGCAGGGCCTCGGGACTAGCGGGAGGCATAGGTTACAATGAGCAGTTCTTC.